The 25 T cell receptor beta chains below all came from one sample that was sequenced in a study of blood T cell repertoires in COVID-19. Profiling relied on immunoSEQ multiplex PCR, and the TCRdb table lists in-frame clones only, not all of them. The profile shows 50,000 to 70,000 clones, roughly 85% of them singletons. The material sequenced was peripheral blood. All receptors derive from a man in his sixties with acute or convalescent COVID-19.

This rearrangement joins TRBV28 to TRBJ2-1, with TRBD2 matching over 12 bases. J gave up 5 bases and V 0 bases, and 5 bases lay outside the gene matches. CDR1 and CDR2 (germline): MDHEN, SYDVKM. The CDR3 consists of 17 residues. Here the CDR3 reads CASSLWASGRAHNEQFF. The CDR3 DNA is TGTGCCAGCAGTTTATGGGCTAGCGGGAGGGCCCACAATGAGCAGTTCTTC. The entire variable domain, with the rest obtained from reference TRBV28 and TRBJ2-1, is as follows: DVKVTQSSRYLVKRTGEKVFLECVQDMDHENMFWYRQDPGLGLRLIYFSYDVKMKEKGDIPEGYSVSREKKERFSLILESASTNQTSMYLCASSLWASGRAHNEQFFGPGTRLTVL.

The J gene is TRBJ2-5, the V gene TRBV19; D gene ambiguous. The CDR3 sequence is 12 residues long. In germline, CDR1 is LNHDA, CDR2 SQIVND (reference sequence). Trimming cost V 5 bases and J 5 bases, with 9 bases left between them. The CDR3 region has the DNA TGTGCCAGTAGTCAGGATTTGGAGACCCAGTACTTC. It translates to CASSQDLETQYF.

The count of this clone is one. This chain connects TRBV23-1 to TRBJ2-1, with 8 bases fitting TRBD2. TRBV23-1 is an open reading frame, and its role is uncertain. Trimming removed 2 bases from V and 10 bases from J; junction bases left unmatched: 10. This CDR3 has 15 amino acids. The CDR3 nucleotides read TGCGCCAGCAGTCAAGTAGCGGGATTGGGCGGGGAGCAGTTCTTC. Translating gives CASSQVAGLGGEQFF.

The chain links TRBV3-1 (or the pseudogene TRBV3-2) to TRBJ2-2, with D hard to call. CDR1 LGHDT and CDR2 YNNKEL come from the germline V gene (reference sequence). V was clipped by 4 bases and J by 3 bases, with 6 bases between them. The CDR3 is 13 residues long. In DNA form, the CDR3 reads TGTGCCAGCAGCCCCTTTTACACCGGGGAGCTGTTTTTT. Its translation is CASSPFYTGELFF.

This chain uses TRBV27 with TRBJ1-2; TRBD1 aligns across 7 bases. Losses at the gene ends were 6 bases for V and 3 bases for J; bases not matched to a gene: 7. The CDR3 loop spans 14 amino acids. CDR1 is MNHEY and CDR2 is SMNVEV in the germline V gene (reference sequence). The CDR3 region has the DNA TGTGCCAGCAGGATCCGCGGGACAGACTATGGCTACACCTTC. As protein: CASRIRGTDYGYTF.

The chain has TRBV18 and TRBJ1-3, with a weak D call TRBD1 (5 bases). CDR1 and CDR2 (germline): KGHSH, LQKENI. Trimming cost V 3 bases and J 4 bases, with 16 bases left between them. The CDR3 runs 16 residues. The chain's CDR3 is CASSPRGLRTGNTIYF. Here the CDR3 DNA reads TGTGCCAGCTCACCTCGGGGACTCAGGACCGGAAACACCATATATTTT.

The chain combines TRBV12-3 or TRBV12-4 with TRBJ2-7, with a possible D match to TRBD2 (6 bases). The CDR3 is made up of 13 amino acids. Trimming shortened V by 5 bases and J by 1 base, and 9 bases separated the two germline ends. Here the CDR3 DNA reads TGTGCCAGCAGTGGGACTCTATCCTACGAGCAGTACTTC. Translation gives CASSGTLSYEQYF.

This clone occurred once. J is TRBJ2-2 and V is TRBV27; 11 bases match TRBD2. CDR3 length equals 20 residues. V lost 7 bases to trimming and J lost 6 bases; unmatched junction nucleotides: 22. Germline-derived CDR1 and CDR2 are MNHEY and SMNVEV (reference sequence). The CDR3 loop is CASTTTRGASGRTKAGELFF. In DNA, the CDR3 is TGTGCCAGCACCACTACCAGGGGGGCTAGCGGGAGGACGAAGGCCGGGGAGCTGTTTTTT.

The chain carries TRBV3-1 (or the pseudogene TRBV3-2) and TRBJ1-4; D unresolved. Looked up from germline, CDR1 is LGHDT and CDR2 is YNNKEL (reference sequence). Trimming shortened V by 0 bases and J by 0 bases, and 8 bases separated the two germline ends. CDR3 size: 16 residues. The DNA of the CDR3 is TGTGCCAGCAGCCAAGATCAGGCCGCAACTAATGAAAAACTGTTTTTT. Translating gives CASSQDQAATNEKLFF.

This chain uses TRBV20-1 with TRBJ2-7, with D possibly TRBD2 on 5 matching bases. This CDR3 spans 11 amino acids. V was cut by 7 bases and J by 6 bases, with 13 bases left in between. Looked up from germline, CDR1 is DFQATT and CDR2 is SNEGSKA (reference sequence). CDR3 nucleotides: TGCAGTGTGGACTTTCGACTCGAGCAGTACTTC. Amino acid sequence: CSVDFRLEQYF.

The rearrangement joins TRBV4-1 to TRBJ2-1; 7 bases map to TRBD1. Germline assignment: CDR1 MGHRA and CDR2 YSYEKL. CDR3 length: 18 amino acids. The junction had 15 bases not matched to a gene; V was cut back by 1 base and J by 6 bases. CDR3 DNA: TGCGCCAGCAGCCAAGGACCCTGGGGCAGGGGGTTCCCCAATGAGCAGTTCTTC. It translates to CASSQGPWGRGFPNEQFF.

The gene calls are TRBV7-8 and TRBJ1-2, with 10 bases that match TRBD1. CDR1 is SGHVS, CDR2 FQNEAQ, per germline. The CDR3 is 14 residues long. V dropped 3 bases and J dropped 5; count of bases not matched to a gene: 3. The CDR3 here is CASSLMGQGYGYTF. CDR3 nucleotides: TGTGCCAGCAGCTTGATGGGACAGGGGTATGGCTACACCTTC.

This rearrangement joins TRBV13 to TRBJ1-2; no reliable D call. V shed 5 bases and J shed 14 bases, with 21 bases lying between them. Germline V lookup: CDR1 PRHDT, CDR2 FYEKMQ (reference sequence). The length of the CDR3 is 13 residues. Here the CDR3 DNA reads TGTGCCAGCAGCCCCATCCCACTAGACGTATGGACCTTC. As protein: CASSPIPLDVWTF.

The chain links TRBV5-1 to TRBJ1-2; D remains unclear. V lost 0 bases, J lost 2 bases, and 8 bases lay in between. From germline, CDR1 is SGHRS and CDR2 YFSETQ. The CDR3 is 14 amino acids. The CDR3 coding sequence is TGCGCCAGCAGCTTGGCACAGACCAACTATGGCTACACCTTC. Translating it yields CASSLAQTNYGYTF.

This rearrangement joins TRBV29-1 to TRBJ1-1; 7 nucleotides align to TRBD1. The V segment lost 6 bases and the J segment 3 bases; nucleotides outside the gene matches: 10. Germline CDR1 is SQVTM and CDR2 is ANQGSEA. CDR3 length equals 14 residues. The CDR3 loop reads CSVTRGSGDTEAFF. In nucleotides, the CDR3 is TGCAGCGTCACCAGGGGGTCGGGAGACACTGAAGCTTTCTTT.

This chain uses TRBV24-1 with TRBJ2-2, with TRBD1 matching 7 bases. CDR1 KGHDR and CDR2 SFDVKD come from the germline V gene. This CDR3 has 16 residues. V was pared by 3 bases and J by 5 bases, with 8 bases of the junction left unmatched. DNA for the CDR3: TGTGCCACCAGTGATAGGAGACAGGGTTATACCGGGGAGCTGTTTTTT. It encodes CATSDRRQGYTGELFF.

This clone was detected once. The chain uses TRBV27 and TRBJ2-2, with 9 bases lining up with TRBD2. Germline trimming cut 6 bases from V and 0 bases from J; bases unmatched to any gene: 2. The CDR3 is 15 residues long. Germline-derived CDR1 and CDR2 are MNHEY and SMNVEV (reference sequence). CDR3 region: CASRGLATNTGELFF. CDR3 sequence (DNA): TGTGCCAGCAGAGGACTAGCGACGAACACCGGGGAGCTGTTTTTT.

This clone was seen a handful of times. CDR3 bases: TGTGCCAGCAGACGGCAGGGGGAGGTCGGGGAGCTGTTTTTT. Its translation: CASRRQGEVGELFF. The chain joins TRBV2 to TRBJ2-2; D possibly corresponds to TRBD1 (7 bases). Between the trimmed V and J ends, which lost 6 bases and 7 bases, there was a span of 15 bases. The CDR3 sequence is 14 residues long. Germline V lookup: CDR1 SNHLY, CDR2 FYNNEI.

This clone was counted only a few times. The V call is TRBV19, the J call TRBJ1-5; 7 nucleotides line up with TRBD1. J lost 5 bases, V lost 3 bases, and 10 bases had no gene match. CDR1 and CDR2 (germline): LNHDA, SQIVND (reference sequence). CDR3 length: 16 amino acids. The CDR3 loop reads CASSIRTGASYQPQHF. In DNA form, the CDR3 reads TGTGCCAGTAGTATCAGAACAGGGGCCAGTTATCAGCCCCAGCATTTT.

This chain connects TRBV11-2 to TRBJ1-3; no clear D gene. Germline V gene data show CDR1 as SGHAT and CDR2 as FQNNGV. The CDR3 length is 15 residues. V was shortened by 4 bases and J by 1 base, with 11 bases between the two germline ends. CDR3 in DNA: TGTGCCAGCAGCTCCCCCAGGATTTCTGGAAACACCATATATTTT. It codes for CASSSPRISGNTIYF.

The chain carries TRBV11-3 and TRBJ2-5, with 7 positions matching TRBD1. V gave up 3 bases and J gave up 5 bases; unmatched junction bases: 6. This CDR3 contains 14 residues. Germline-derived CDR1 and CDR2 are SGHNT and YENEEA. The CDR3 spells CASSLGRGSETQYF. In DNA form, the CDR3 reads TGTGCCAGCAGCTTGGGCAGGGGGTCGGAGACCCAGTACTTC.

This rearrangement joins TRBV19 to TRBJ1-6, with 8 bases lining up with TRBD1. J was trimmed by 5 bases and V by 8 bases; bases with no gene match: 5. The CDR3 extends over 14 amino acids. Germline CDR1 LNHDA, CDR2 SQIVND (reference sequence). The CDR3: CASGQGRNNSPLHF. The DNA of the CDR3 is TGTGCCAGTGGACAGGGTCGGAATAATTCACCCCTCCACTTT.

A few counts support this clone. The chain combines TRBV5-1 with TRBJ1-1; 8 bases line up with TRBD1. This CDR3 contains 15 residues. V lost 5 bases, J lost 4 bases, and 10 bases stayed unmatched. CDR1 and CDR2 from the germline V gene are SGHRS and YFSETQ. The CDR3 coding sequence is TGCGCCAGCAGGGGCGACAGGGGAAGGGTCACTGAAGCTTTCTTT. Protein sequence: CASRGDRGRVTEAFF.

J is TRBJ1-1 and V is TRBV5-5; D remains unclear. This CDR3 comprises 12 residues. Germline lookup yields CDR1 SGHKS and CDR2 YYEKEE (reference sequence). The ends were cut back, 0 bases at V and 3 bases at J, with 3 bases in the middle. The chain's CDR3 is CASSLGDTEAFF. DNA of the CDR3: TGTGCCAGCAGCTTGGGAGACACTGAAGCTTTCTTT.

This clone was counted between two and nine times. This sequence joins TRBV28 and TRBJ2-7; possibly TRBD2 for D (5 bases). The CDR3 length is 12 residues. Germline-derived CDR1 and CDR2 are MDHEN and SYDVKM. Trimming pared 4 bases from V and 4 bases from J, leaving 8 bases between. CDR3 in DNA: TGTGCCAGCAGTTCCCGGAGGTACGAGCAGTACTTC. Protein: CASSSRRYEQYF.